These 30 T cell receptor beta chains came from one sample sequenced in a study of T cell responses to AZD1222 COVID-19 vaccine. TCRdb keeps only in-frame clones here, not all; method: immunoSEQ multiplex PCR. This sample has about 100,000 clones, with 90% found just once. Material: peripheral blood, obtained on day 0 of AZD1222 vaccination. Receptor source: an adult in good health.

A single count supports this clone. The chain uses TRBV7-8 and TRBJ2-1; D not resolved. The CDR3 runs to 12 residues. Germline V gene data show CDR1 as SGHVS and CDR2 as FQNEAQ. Trimming cost V 8 bases and J 4 bases, with 9 bases left between them. Here the CDR3 DNA reads TGTGCCAGCGGCCCCGGATACAATGAGCAGTTCTTC. Residues: CASGPGYNEQFF. The entire variable domain, with the rest obtained from reference TRBV7-8 and TRBJ2-1, is as follows: GAGVSQSPRYKVAKRGQDVALRCDPISGHVSLFWYQQALGQGPEFLTYFQNEAQLDKSGLPSDRFFAERPEGSVSTLKIQRTQQEDSAVYLCASGPGYNEQFFGPGTRLTVL.

The V and J genes are TRBV25-1 and TRBJ1-3, with a weak D call TRBD1 (5 bases). Germline V gene data show CDR1 as MGHDK and CDR2 as SYGVNS. The V and J ends lost 2 bases and 4 bases respectively, with 18 bases between them. This CDR3 is built from 17 residues. In DNA form, the CDR3 reads TGTGCCAGCAGTGAAATTACGGCGCGAGGGGCCGGAAACACCATATATTTT. Its translation is CASSEITARGAGNTIYF. The full variable domain, its missing parts supplied by reference TRBV25-1 and TRBJ1-3, is EADIYQTPRYLVIGTGKKITLECSQTMGHDKMYWYQQDPGMELHLIHYSYGVNSTEKGDLSSESTVSRIRTEHFPLTLESARPSHTSQYLCASSEITARGAGNTIYFGEGSWLTVV.

The chain carries TRBV18 and TRBJ1-4, with D hard to call. The V and J ends lost 5 bases and 6 bases respectively, with 13 bases between them. This CDR3 has 14 residues. The germline gives CDR1 KGHSH, CDR2 LQKENI. For the CDR3, the DNA is TGTGCCAGCTCAATACCGCGTCTGGATGAAAAACTGTTTTTT. It specifies CASSIPRLDEKLFF.

This sequence joins TRBV2 and TRBJ2-1; 7 bases align to TRBD2. Germline V gene data show CDR1 as SNHLY and CDR2 as FYNNEI. This CDR3 has 10 amino acids. The CDR3 DNA is TGTGCGACGGGAGGAAATGAGCAGTTCTTC. Amino acids: CATGGNEQFF.

The chain uses TRBV5-1 and TRBJ1-1; 8 bases are a match to TRBD1. The CDR3 loop spans 15 amino acids. J gave up 3 bases and V 1 base, and 5 bases lay outside the gene matches. Per germline, CDR1 SGHRS and CDR2 YFSETQ. CDR3 DNA: TGCGCCAGCAGCTTGTCAGGGGGCGCTGACACTGAAGCTTTCTTT. Translated, it gives CASSLSGGADTEAFF.

This chain joins TRBV6-1 and TRBJ1-1, with unresolved D. The V end was cut by 1 base, the J end by 1 base, with 7 bases between. CDR1 is MNHNS, CDR2 SASEGT, per germline. CDR3 length equals 14 residues. DNA of the CDR3: TGTGCCAGCAGTGAAGGGCCTGAGAACACTGAAGCTTTCTTT. Amino acid sequence: CASSEGPENTEAFF.

The chain carries TRBV4-1 and TRBJ1-1; D gene ambiguous. CDR1 is MGHRA and CDR2 is YSYEKL in the germline V gene. CDR3 length equals 16 residues. V lost 1 base and J lost 2, with 14 bases in between. The CDR3 sequence: CASSQVDTRSNTEAFF. CDR3 bases: TGCGCCAGCAGCCAAGTGGATACCAGGAGTAACACTGAAGCTTTCTTT.

The V gene is TRBV2, the J gene TRBJ1-1; TRBD1 aligns across 9 bases. CDR3 length: 14 residues. Germline V gives CDR1 SNHLY, CDR2 FYNNEI. Unmatched junction bases numbered 7, after V lost 8 bases and J lost 3 bases. Written as DNA, the CDR3 is TGTGCCAGCTTGGCAGACAGGGGGTACACTGAAGCTTTCTTT. Protein sequence: CASLADRGYTEAFF.

The J gene is TRBJ2-7, the V gene TRBV7-9; weak D call: TRBD2 (5 bases). Germline lookup yields CDR1 SEHNR and CDR2 FQNEAQ (reference sequence). CDR3 length: 14 amino acids. V shed 3 bases and J shed 6 bases, with 15 bases lying between them. The CDR3 sequence: CASSLPDYISEQYF. As DNA, the CDR3 is TGTGCCAGCAGCTTGCCCGACTATATTAGCGAGCAGTACTTC.

The CDR3 spells CASSSWDRTNEKLFF. CDR3 sequence (DNA): TGTGCCAGCAGCTCTTGGGACAGGACTAATGAAAAACTGTTTTTT. The chain couples TRBV7-9 to TRBJ1-4; TRBD1 matches 8 bases. V was clipped by 4 bases and J by 2 bases; unmatched bases: 3. The germline V gene encodes CDR1 SEHNR and CDR2 FQNEAQ (reference sequence). The CDR3 is 15 residues long.

The J gene is TRBJ1-1, the V gene TRBV18, with D perhaps matching TRBD1 (5 bases). The germline V and J ends were trimmed by 5 bases and 1 base, with 8 bases remaining between them. CDR3 size: 13 residues. The germline CDR1 and CDR2 sequences are KGHSH and LQKENI. CDR3 nucleotides: TGTGCCAGCTCAGCGGGGGGGAACACTGAAGCTTTCTTT. Encoded protein: CASSAGGNTEAFF.

V and J are TRBV2 and TRBJ1-5; D is perhaps TRBD1 (5 bases). This CDR3 contains 9 residues. V gave up 8 bases and J gave up 10 bases, with 6 bases separating them. Germline loops: CDR1 SNHLY, CDR2 FYNNEI. CDR3 sequence (DNA): TGTGCCAGCCAGGGACCCCAGCATTTT. Translated, it gives CASQGPQHF.

This clone came up once. This chain links TRBV5-1 with TRBJ2-3, with D maybe TRBD1 (5 bases). The germline CDR1 and CDR2 sequences are SGHRS and YFSETQ. V was pared by 1 base and J by 2 bases, with 8 bases between. CDR3 length: 14 amino acids. CDR3 DNA sequence: TGCGCCAGCAGCTTGATGGACAACACAGATACGCAGTATTTT. This sequence encodes CASSLMDNTDTQYF.

This chain uses TRBV7-9 with TRBJ1-1; D is possibly TRBD1 (5 bases). Germline-derived CDR1 and CDR2 are SEHNR and FQNEAQ (reference sequence). The CDR3 contains 15 residues. V shed 4 bases and J shed 11 bases, with 23 bases lying between them. CDR3 sequence reads: CASSSSGTYMLEAFF. DNA of the CDR3: TGTGCCAGCAGCTCCTCCGGGACCTACATGTTGGAGGCTTTCTTT.

The chain couples TRBV13 to TRBJ1-1; D remains unclear. The germline gives CDR1 PRHDT, CDR2 FYEKMQ (reference sequence). The CDR3 loop spans 12 amino acids. The V end lost 6 bases, the J end lost 11 bases, and 16 bases lay between the germline ends. In DNA, the CDR3 is TGTGCCAGCAGTCTTAGAGCAGGAAGGGCTTTCTTT. This encodes CASSLRAGRAFF. The full variable domain, its missing parts supplied by reference TRBV13 and TRBJ1-1, is AAGVIQSPRHLIKEKRETATLKCYPIPRHDTVYWYQQGPGQDPQFLISFYEKMQSDKGSIPDRFSAQQFSDYHSELNMSSLELGDSALYFCASSLRAGRAFFGQGTRLTVV.

The V and J genes are TRBV11-2 and TRBJ1-2; D remains ambiguous. The V gene lost 1 base and the J gene lost 0 bases, with 12 bases spanning the gap. The CDR3 has 16 amino acids. From germline, CDR1 is SGHAT and CDR2 FQNNGV. The CDR3 sequence is CASSLGPGYSNYGYTF. The CDR3 nucleotides are TGTGCCAGCAGCTTAGGTCCGGGTTACTCTAACTATGGCTACACCTTC.

The V call is TRBV7-9, the J call TRBJ2-1, with TRBD2 matching 7 bases. In germline, CDR1 is SEHNR, CDR2 FQNEAQ (reference sequence). After removal of 2 bases from V and 3 bases from J, the junction contained 1 base not matched to a gene. CDR3 length: 14 amino acids. This CDR3 reads CASSLPGGYNEQFF. CDR3 nucleotides: TGTGCCAGCAGCTTACCGGGAGGCTACAATGAGCAGTTCTTC.

The chain combines TRBV14 with TRBJ1-1; D not certain. Germline values: CDR1 SGHDN, CDR2 FVKESK. Deletions cut 5 bases from V and 1 base from J, with 8 bases between. This CDR3 comprises 13 residues. The CDR3: CASSSQANTEAFF. The DNA of the CDR3 is TGTGCCAGCAGCTCCCAGGCGAACACTGAAGCTTTCTTT.

This clone was seen just once. V usage is TRBV28 and J usage is TRBJ1-2; TRBD1 matches 8 bases. This CDR3 has 14 amino acids. V was clipped by 8 bases and J by 3 bases; unmatched bases: 8. Germline V lookup: CDR1 MDHEN, CDR2 SYDVKM. CDR3 in amino acids: CASWTGPGDYGYTF. The CDR3 nucleotides read TGTGCCAGCTGGACAGGGCCAGGAGACTATGGCTACACCTTC.

The chain links TRBV5-1 to TRBJ2-2; 7 nucleotides line up with TRBD1. V lost 0 bases and J lost 4; bases outside the gene matches: 3. The CDR3 consists of 15 residues. Germline assignment: CDR1 SGHRS and CDR2 YFSETQ. The CDR3 nucleotides are TGCGCCAGCAGCTTGGTAGGGGGCGGCACCGGGGAGCTGTTTTTT. Translating gives CASSLVGGGTGELFF. Drawing the rest from reference TRBV5-1 and TRBJ2-2, the complete variable domain is KAGVTQTPRYLIKTRGQQVTLSCSPISGHRSVSWYQQTPGQGLQFLFEYFSETQRNKGNFPGRFSGRQFSNSRSEMNVSTLELGDSALYLCASSLVGGGTGELFFGEGSRLTVL.

The rearrangement uses TRBV7-8 and TRBJ2-1; 9 bases line up with TRBD2. CDR3 length: 14 residues. CDR1 is SGHVS and CDR2 is FQNEAQ in the germline V gene. Trimming removed 8 bases from V and 4 bases from J; junction bases left unmatched: 6. The CDR3 region has the DNA TGTGCCAGCTCACGCGGGGGGGAGTACAATGAGCAGTTCTTC. This codes for CASSRGGEYNEQFF.

This clone was seen just once. The J gene is TRBJ1-2, the V gene TRBV7-9, with D uncertain. The V and J ends lost 1 base and 8 bases respectively, with 14 bases between them. The CDR3 contains 14 residues. Germline V lookup: CDR1 SEHNR, CDR2 FQNEAQ (reference sequence). The CDR3 spells CASSLGNGDWGYTF. The CDR3 nucleotides are TGTGCCAGCAGCTTAGGAAACGGTGACTGGGGCTACACCTTC.

V is TRBV7-2 and J is TRBJ1-3, with 9 bases that match TRBD1. The length of the CDR3 is 13 residues. Per germline, CDR1 SGHTA and CDR2 FQGNSA. With 5 bases clipped from V and 7 bases from J, the junction kept 3 bases outside the gene matches. This CDR3 reads CASSRDRVNTIYF. The CDR3 region has the DNA TGTGCCAGCAGCCGGGACAGGGTGAACACCATATATTTT.

This clone was seen just once. V and J are TRBV27 and TRBJ1-5; 7 bases map to TRBD1. The CDR3 totals 12 residues. After removal of 8 bases from V and 3 bases from J, the junction contained 1 base not matched to a gene. The germline CDR1 and CDR2 sequences are MNHEY and SMNVEV (reference sequence). As DNA, the CDR3 is TGTGCCAGCGGGACAGTCAATCAGCCCCAGCATTTT. It translates to CASGTVNQPQHF.

The gene calls are TRBV7-9 and TRBJ1-6, with 7 bases identical to TRBD1. CDR1 and CDR2 (germline): SEHNR, FQNEAQ (reference sequence). The CDR3 has 15 residues. With V trimmed by 1 base and J by 7 bases, 4 bases remained unmatched. The CDR3 nucleotides are TGTGCCAGCAGCTTAGACGACAGGGACAATTCACCCCTCCACTTT. Amino acid sequence: CASSLDDRDNSPLHF.

The V and J genes are TRBV7-9 and TRBJ1-1; D might be TRBD1 (5 bases). The CDR3 contains 15 residues. Trimming took 6 bases from V and 1 from J, leaving 15 bases between them. The germline CDR1 and CDR2 sequences are SEHNR and FQNEAQ (reference sequence). This CDR3 reads CASRLTMGGNTEAFF. The CDR3 bases are TGTGCCAGCAGGCTCACCATGGGGGGGAACACTGAAGCTTTCTTT.

This clone was observed a single time. This chain connects TRBV25-1 to TRBJ2-1; D may be TRBD2 (6 bases). Trimming removed 7 bases from V and 5 bases from J, with 12 bases in between. CDR1 is MGHDK and CDR2 is SYGVNS in the germline V gene. The CDR3 runs to 13 residues. In DNA, the CDR3 is TGTGCCAGCATGCGGCGGGAAAACAATGAGCAGTTCTTC. Amino acid sequence: CASMRRENNEQFF.

The table lists this clone with a count of one. V is TRBV5-6 and J is TRBJ1-2; D remains unclear. Germline CDR1 reads SGHDT; CDR2 reads YYEEEE. The CDR3 has 14 residues. Trimming removed 0 bases from V and 0 bases from J, with 6 bases in between. As DNA, the CDR3 is TGTGCCAGCAGCTTGGACAGACCTAACTATGGCTACACCTTC. Translation: CASSLDRPNYGYTF.

This clone was detected once. This chain links TRBV5-5 with TRBJ1-1, with D tentatively TRBD1 (5 bases). Looked up from germline, CDR1 is SGHKS and CDR2 is YYEKEE (reference sequence). CDR3 length equals 14 residues. V gave up 0 bases and J gave up 8 bases, with 14 bases separating them. The CDR3 nucleotides are TGTGCCAGCAGCTTGGGGGCTGGGGCCCCCGAAGCTTTCTTT. Residues: CASSLGAGAPEAFF.

This sequence joins TRBV6-5 and TRBJ1-2; D gene uncertain. From germline, CDR1 is MNHEY and CDR2 SVGAGI. The CDR3 spans 13 residues. V dropped 6 bases and J dropped 3 bases, with 11 bases sitting between them. CDR3 nucleotides: TGTGCCAGCAGAGTAGCCAGGCACTATGGCTACACCTTC. This translates into CASRVARHYGYTF.